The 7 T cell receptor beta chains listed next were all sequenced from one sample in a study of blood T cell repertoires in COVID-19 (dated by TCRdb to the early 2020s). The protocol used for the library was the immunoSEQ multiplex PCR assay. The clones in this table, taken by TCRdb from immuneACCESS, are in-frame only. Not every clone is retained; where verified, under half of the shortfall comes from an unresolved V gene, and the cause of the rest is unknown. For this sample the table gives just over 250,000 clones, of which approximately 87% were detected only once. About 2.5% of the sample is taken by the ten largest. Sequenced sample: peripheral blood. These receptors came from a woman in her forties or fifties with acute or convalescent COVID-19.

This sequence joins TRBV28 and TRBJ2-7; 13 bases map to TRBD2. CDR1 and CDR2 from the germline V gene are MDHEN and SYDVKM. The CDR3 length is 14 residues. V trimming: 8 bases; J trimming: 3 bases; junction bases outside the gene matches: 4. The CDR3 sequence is CASFRTSGSYEQYF. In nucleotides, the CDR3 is TGTGCCAGCTTTAGGACTAGCGGGAGCTACGAGCAGTACTTC.

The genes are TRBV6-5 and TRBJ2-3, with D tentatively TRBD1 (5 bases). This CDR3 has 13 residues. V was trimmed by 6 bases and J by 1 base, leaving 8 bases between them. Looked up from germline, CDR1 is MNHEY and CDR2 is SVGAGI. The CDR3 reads CASSGRGTDTQYF. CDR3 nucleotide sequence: TGTGCCAGCAGCGGCAGGGGCACAGATACGCAGTATTTT.

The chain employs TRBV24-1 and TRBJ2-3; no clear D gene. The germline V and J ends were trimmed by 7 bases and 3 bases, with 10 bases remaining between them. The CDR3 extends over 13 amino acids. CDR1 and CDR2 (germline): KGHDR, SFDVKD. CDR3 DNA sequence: TGTGCCACCAGGGAAGCAGCGACAGATACGCAGTATTTT. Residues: CATREAATDTQYF.

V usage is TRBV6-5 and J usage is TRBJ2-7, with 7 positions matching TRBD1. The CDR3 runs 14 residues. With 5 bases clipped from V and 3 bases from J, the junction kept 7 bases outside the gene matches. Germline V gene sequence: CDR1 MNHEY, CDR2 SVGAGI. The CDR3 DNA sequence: TGTGCCAGCAGTCTCGGGACAGCTTTCTACGAGCAGTACTTC. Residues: CASSLGTAFYEQYF.

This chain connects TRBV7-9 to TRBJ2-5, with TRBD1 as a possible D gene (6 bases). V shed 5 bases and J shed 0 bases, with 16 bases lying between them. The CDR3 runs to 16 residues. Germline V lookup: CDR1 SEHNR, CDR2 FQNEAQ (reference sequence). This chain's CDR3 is CASSPTGGHYQETQYF. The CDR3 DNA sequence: TGTGCCAGCAGCCCGACAGGCGGCCACTACCAAGAGACCCAGTACTTC.

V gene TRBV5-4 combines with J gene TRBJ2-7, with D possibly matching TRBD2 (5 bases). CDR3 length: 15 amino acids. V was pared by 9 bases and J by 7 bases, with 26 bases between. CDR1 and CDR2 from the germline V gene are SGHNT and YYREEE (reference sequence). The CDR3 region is CATLAREPRGGEQYF. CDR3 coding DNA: TGTGCCACCCTGGCGAGGGAACCACGTGGCGGGGAGCAGTACTTC.

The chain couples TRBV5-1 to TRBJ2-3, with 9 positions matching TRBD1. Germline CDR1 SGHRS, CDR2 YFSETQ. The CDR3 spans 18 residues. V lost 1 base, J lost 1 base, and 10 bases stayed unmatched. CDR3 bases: TGCGCCAGCAGCTTGAATCCGGGACAGGGAAGGGGCACAGATACGCAGTATTTT. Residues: CASSLNPGQGRGTDTQYF.